The subject of this entry is one T cell receptor beta chain. Its target antigen remains unknown. Within one base of it there is no much larger clone, and no base qualities were kept. The healthy controls were 35 or so blood donors, and the buffy coats of these donors were supplied by the Finnish Red Cross blood service. All TCR-sequenced material derived from peripheral blood: patient blood samples and healthy donor buffy coats. Peripheral blood mononuclear cells were isolated by Ficoll-Hypaque gradient centrifugation. CD4+ cells were magnetically purified from the buffy coats of healthy controls. Genomic DNA was extracted with the Gentra Puregene Cell and Tissue kit and quantified on a Qubit 2.0 fluorometer. V is reduced by 0 bases and J by 6 bases, leaving a spacing of 14 bases between them. The germline V gene encodes CDR1 LGHNA and CDR2 YSLEER. From its cysteine to its phenylalanine, the CDR3 spans 16 amino acids. The retained sequence is limited to the CDR3, 48 bases, with the frame set at the first base.

The data stem from a study of STAT5B mutations in CD4+ large granular lymphocyte leukemia (dated by TCRdb to 2022 to 2024). Looking at the study overall: Among healthy controls, the CDR3 'QG' motif was associated with a particular HLA allele. TCRbeta repertoires of CD4+ T-cell large granular lymphocyte leukemia patients were compared with those of healthy blood donors. The purity of purified fractions was confirmed by flow cytometry on FACSCanto II or FACSVerse to exceed 95% among lymphocytes.

Summary of the overall study and its limitations: Main leukemic clonotypes were private to each patient, although approximately 25% appeared at low frequency in other patients' non-leukemic repertoires. TRBV06-family usage was enriched among the top patient clones (8/27) compared with healthy controls (2/35). Greater clonality appeared to be present in CD4-sorted patient repertoires than in healthy CD4+ repertoires, and the difference was retained after the putative leukemic clones were removed. The data were not HLA-matched, and the relatively small sample size could explain the higher clonality seen in CD4+ compared with CD8+ T-LGLL.

The immunoSEQ assay at survey resolution was used to sequence TCRbeta rearrangements from genomic DNA. The authors processed their data as follows. In the TCR sequencing data, the smallest productive clonotype frequency that could be detected was 2.59 x 10-5. Analyses included only productive TCRbeta rearrangements, meaning complete and in-frame sequences. Clonality for each sample was calculated as Simpson clonality in the immunoSEQ Analyzer version 3.0. Clones were categorized by frequency as very rare, small, medium, large (1-20%) or hyperexpanded (>20%). Generation probabilities were estimated with OLGA 1.2.3, V-gene circos plots were made with VDJtools, specificities were searched in VDJdb, and CDR3 motifs were identified with GLIPH. TCRdb stores this immuneACCESS table with in-frame sequences only. Part of the clones is absent; in the studies checked, under half of the shortfall reflects unresolved V genes, and no reason is known for the rest. Clone size and the V and J calls come from that table; the DNA yielded D and trimming. The sample profile shows about 30,000 clones; around 80% of them were found once. In total, the top ten clones hold roughly 1.9% of the sample.

The rearrangement joined TRBV4-3 to TRBJ2-2; the D gene is unclear. This clonotype was sampled from a human donor in good health. The sequenced sample consisted of CD4+ T cells from blood buffy coats. The CDR3 is CASSQDPRQGSGELFF. In nucleotide form, the sequence is TGCGCCAGCAGCCAAGATCCGAGACAAGGGTCCGGGGAGCTGTTTTTT.